This T cell receptor beta chain originates from a study of regulatory T cells in long-lasting Graves disease (dated by TCRdb to the early 2020s). Regarding the research as a whole: Newly diagnosed Graves' disease patients had taken antithyroid drugs for less than 3 months. Patients with persistent Graves' disease were compared with patients with newly diagnosed Graves' disease using TCR sequencing and RNA sequencing of peripheral blood. The study was registered as a clinical trial and conducted in China. TCR sequencing covered some 13 persistent and roughly 20 newly diagnosed Graves' disease patients, 33 samples in total. Here is what the overall study found, with its caveats: Sequencing and analysis were limited to the TCR beta chain. Persistent disease showed preferential use of TRBV28, TRBJ1-2 and TRBJ2-5, whereas newly diagnosed disease favored TRBV20-1 and TRBJ2-1. Only peripheral blood was studied, because thyroid tissue, the primary lesion, was inaccessible. Patients with persistent disease shared more public clonotypes (around 2,700) than newly diagnosed patients did (nearly 1,000). Compared with newly diagnosed patients, patients with persistent Graves' disease had lower TCR Shannon entropy and fewer highly expanded clones, which suggests clonal expansion. The authors noted that the small sample size was a limitation that may lower accuracy.

The method behind the library was multiplex PCR. The sample was run on an Illumina HiSeq 4000. CDR3 regions were amplified by Arm-PCR with iRepertoire HTBI primers to construct TCR beta libraries. PCR products were gel purified before sequencing. The study's processing was this. A total of roughly 65 TRBV and 14 TRBJ segments were identified across samples and were used for gene usage analysis of CDR3 amino acid clonotypes. COPE and FqMerger were used to merge filtered high-quality paired reads into contigs. BLAST was used to align contigs to IMGT TRBV, TRBD and TRBJ reference genes, and CDR3 was defined according to IMGT. Any clonotype with a frequency above 0.1% was counted as a highly expanded clone. Shannon entropy was used to measure repertoire diversity, and the Gini coefficient was used to measure V-J evenness. Clonotypes shared by more than one individual were considered public. Through fastp at Q25 and MiXCR, TCRdb rebuilt clones from the public reads, retaining in-frame beta chains. Each CDR3 protein appears once, grouped with its most common genes and DNA. The V and J calls, along with clone size, are taken from TCRdb and not from the paper's own processing. In this sample the table shows hundreds of thousands of distinct CDR3 sequences, about 16% of which occur a single time. Jointly, the top ten make up around 19% of the sample.

This clonotype was picked up a small number of times. Its antigen is currently not known. Nothing much larger sits one base from this clone, and base qualities are not available. Reading the label with the study, this specimen's time point is: newly diagnosed GD, antithyroid drugs for less than 3 months. For both TCR sequencing and RNA sequencing, RNA was extracted from PBMCs in TRIzol. The diagnosis of Graves' disease followed American Thyroid Association guidelines. Patients for the study were recruited at an endocrinology department in Xi'an, China. Each patient gave about 10 milliliters of peripheral blood, collected in an EDTA anticoagulant tube. Ficoll Paque Plus density gradient separation was used to isolate PBMCs, and no additional T cell sorting was done. An Agilent 2100 Bioanalyzer and agarose gel were used to assess RNA quality, and a NanoDrop 2000 was used to measure RNA concentration.

V and J are truncated by 5 bases and 1 base respectively, leaving an intervening sequence of 18 bases. CDR1 and CDR2, per the germline V gene (reference sequence), are PRHDT and FYEKMQ. The CDR3 runs 16 residues from the cysteine to the phenylalanine. Of the read, only the CDR3 DNA is kept; its 48 bases are in frame from base 1. The data also belong to a second study, concerning T cells in Graves' hyperthyroidism and ophthalmopathy. The second paper further reports: Stable Graves' hyperthyroidism was defined as no progression to ophthalmopathy during 18 months of follow-up. The hyperthyroidism patients were between 18 and 65 years old and newly diagnosed, with a disease duration of less than 2 months. Any patient with an uncontrolled infection, another autoimmune disease, pregnancy or lactation was excluded. Diagnoses relied on clinical symptoms, serum thyroxine and TRAb, thyroid ultrasound and orbital computed tomography. A first-round RT-PCR of the TCR CDR3 used the HTBI primer set with the Qiagen OneStep RT-PCR kit. Most expanded thyroid clonotypes (frequency above 0.001) were also detected in blood, a finding suggesting that blood repertoires may reflect thyroid immune responses. Ophthalmopathy was separated from stable hyperthyroidism by a 13 V-J signature model, with 85% to 90% sensitivity and just over 81% specificity obtained in cross-validation and 80%/75% obtained in testing. In validation, the model predicted progression to ophthalmopathy a median of approximately 6.6 months before onset, with approximately 70% sensitivity and roughly 72% specificity. A discovery cohort of about 95 patients, about 44 with Graves' ophthalmopathy and 55 to 60 with stable Graves' hyperthyroidism, was used to find distinguishing TCR V-J signatures. Prospective prediction of ophthalmopathy was tested in an independent validation cohort of 18 to 20 hyperthyroidism patients and around 16 patients who later progressed to ophthalmopathy. The approximately 90 discovery patients were randomly split 7:3 into training and test sets. In six Graves' hyperthyroidism patients, the study also compared T-cell repertoires from thyroid tissue with T-cell repertoires from blood. Once sampling was done, hyperthyroidism patients were given methimazole at a starting dose of 30 mg daily, whereas ophthalmopathy patients were given high-dose intravenous methylprednisolone. Libraries were constructed in a second round of multiplex PCR, after which size selection and purification were carried out. The libraries were sequenced on an Illumina HiSeq2000 using paired-end 100 bp reads. SOAPnuke was used to process the raw data, removing reads that contained adapters or uncalled bases, had a mean Phred below 15, or lacked an exact match to the constant primer or identifier. COPE v1.2.5 was used to merge high-quality paired reads, and clonotypes were defined as unique nucleotide sequences. MiTCR v1.1 was used to align clonotypes to the IMGT TRBV, TRBD and TRBJ reference segments. Only V-J combinations with frequency above 0.0001, covering 99% to 99.2% of repertoires, were analysed. The TCS score was defined as the ratio of F50 (clonal expansion) to E x V (chaos), calculated using BLOSUM62-based TCRdist between CDR3 peptides within each V-J. Welch's t-statistics and random forest reduced around 510 V-J features to some 14, which were used in a naive Bayes classifier (R e1071). Sample size was not statistically predetermined, and investigators were not blinded to group allocation. TCR Vbeta CDR3 sequencing of 135 peripheral blood samples (over 40 ophthalmopathy, roughly 72 hyperthyroidism and roughly 17 progressor patients) is reported in the paper.

Sample: peripheral blood mononuclear cells (PBMCs), taken at new diagnosis, from a patient treated with antithyroid drugs. This receptor was identified in a young woman with Graves disease. Donor details come from another sample of the same person, matched by shared clones. The sequence links TRBV13 to TRBJ2-7; 5 matching bases give a weak D call of TRBD2. For the CDR3, the sequence is CASSDLSGIYSYEQYF. In nucleotide form, the sequence is TGTGCCAGCAGCGATCTATCCGGGATATATTCCTACGAGCAGTACTTC.